Presented here are 10 T cell receptor beta chains from one specimen sequenced in a study of blood T cells in healthy people across ages. The use of a sample-barcoded 5' primer and a J-beta primer mix characterized a second PCR of about 7 to 12 cycles. From the 5' RACE reads, TCRdb called clonotypes with MiXCR, one entry per CDR3 protein. The sample records about 1.8 million distinct CDR3 sequences, approximately 50% being singletons. What was sequenced was blood. The receptors derive from a woman in her thirties or forties in good health.

This chain connects TRBV7-8 to TRBJ1-6; D gene unclear. The CDR3 is 13 residues long. Trimming shortened V by 5 bases and J by 7 bases, and 9 bases separated the two germline ends. Per the germline V gene, CDR1 is SGHVS and CDR2 is FQNEAQ. The CDR3 region has the DNA TGTGCCAGCAGCCCCTCAGTAAATTCACCCCTCCACTTT. This codes for CASSPSVNSPLHF. Variable domain in full (rest from reference TRBV7-8 and TRBJ1-6): GAGVSQSPRYKVAKRGQDVALRCDPISGHVSLFWYQQALGQGPEFLTYFQNEAQLDKSGLPSDRFFAERPEGSVSTLKIQRTQQEDSAVYLCASSPSVNSPLHFGNGTRLTVT.

This clonotype turned up a few times. The V gene is TRBV5-1, the J gene TRBJ2-5; TRBD2 aligns across 9 bases. The germline gives CDR1 SGHRS, CDR2 YFSETQ. This CDR3 is 15 amino acids long. The V gene end was trimmed by 0 bases and the J gene end by 8 bases; junction bases not matched to a gene: 8. The CDR3 sequence is CASSLASSGAVTQYF. The CDR3, as DNA: TGCGCCAGCAGCTTGGCTTCTAGCGGGGCGGTTACCCAGTACTTC.

J is TRBJ2-5 and V is TRBV11-2; 7 nucleotides match TRBD2. The CDR3 runs 17 residues. The junction had 19 bases not matched to a gene; V was cut back by 5 bases and J by 7 bases. Germline V CDR1 and CDR2: SGHAT, FQNNGV. CDR3 region: CASSPASLGRGAGTQYF. CDR3 sequence (DNA): TGTGCCAGCAGCCCTGCATCCCTGGGGAGGGGCGCTGGGACCCAGTACTTC.

The gene calls are TRBV7-2 and TRBJ2-5; D is unclear. Trimming cost V 5 bases and J 11 bases, with 24 bases left between them. CDR3 length: 15 amino acids. The V gene's germline CDR1 is SGHTA and CDR2 FQGNSA. CDR3: CASSPPGSLGNEQYF. The CDR3 DNA reads TGTGCCAGCAGCCCCCCCGGATCCTTAGGGAATGAGCAGTACTTC.

V usage is TRBV3-1 and J usage is TRBJ1-2, with a tentative D call TRBD1 (6 bases). Germline CDR1 LGHDT, CDR2 YNNKEL (reference sequence). The CDR3 totals 15 residues. V was shortened by 4 bases and J by 4 bases, with 16 bases between the two germline ends. CDR3 amino acids: CASSPQGRALYGYTF. In DNA form, the CDR3 reads TGTGCCAGCAGCCCACAGGGCCGAGCCCTCTATGGCTACACCTTC.

As regards this clonotype: One end of the junction fails to match germline, which may point to a read error. The V and J genes are TRBV7-6 and TRBJ2-5, with 10 bases matching TRBD2. Germline V gene lookup returns CDR1 SGHVS and CDR2 FNYEAQ. There are 16 residues in the CDR3. In DNA, the CDR3 is TGTACCAGCAGCTCCCCTGGGACTAGCGCTCAAGAGACCCAGTACTTC. Translated: CTSSSPGTSAQETQYF.

J is TRBJ1-6 and V is TRBV7-2; a weak D match, TRBD1 (5 bases). This CDR3 region has 14 residues. V lost 0 bases and J lost 10, with 10 bases in between. Germline V CDR1 and CDR2: SGHTA, FQGNSA. The CDR3 here is CASSLAKGPSPLHF. DNA of the CDR3: TGTGCCAGCAGCTTAGCGAAGGGACCATCACCCCTCCACTTT.

Comments on this clonotype: A much larger clone differs from this one at a single base, so this may be a read error. V is TRBV29-1 and J is TRBJ2-5; D not resolved. TRBJ2-1 matches the DNA end more closely, so the J call is doubtful. There are 15 residues in the CDR3. The V gene's germline CDR1 is SQVTM and CDR2 ANQGSEA. The CDR3 protein is CSVEDPSGKQETQFF. For the CDR3, the DNA is TGCAGCGTTGAAGATCCGTCAGGCAAACAAGAGACCCAGTTCTTC.

The chain is built from TRBV7-3 and TRBJ2-5; D perhaps matches TRBD2 (6 bases). Trimming shortened V by 5 bases and J by 2 bases, and 30 bases separated the two germline ends. The CDR3 spans 20 residues. Germline loops: CDR1 SGHTA, CDR2 FQGTGA. The CDR3 is CASSLQGLRRGGTGQETQYF. In DNA, the CDR3 is TGTGCCAGCAGCCTACAAGGGTTGCGTAGGGGAGGCACGGGGCAAGAGACCCAGTACTTC.

CDR3 in amino acids: CASSVDSSYGYTF. CDR3 nucleotides: TGTGCCAGCAGCGTGGACTCCTCCTATGGCTACACCTTC. The chain carries TRBV9 and TRBJ1-2; D gene unclear. The CDR3 totals 13 residues. The germline V and J ends were trimmed by 2 bases and 4 bases, with 9 bases remaining between them. Per germline, CDR1 SGDLS and CDR2 YYNGEE.